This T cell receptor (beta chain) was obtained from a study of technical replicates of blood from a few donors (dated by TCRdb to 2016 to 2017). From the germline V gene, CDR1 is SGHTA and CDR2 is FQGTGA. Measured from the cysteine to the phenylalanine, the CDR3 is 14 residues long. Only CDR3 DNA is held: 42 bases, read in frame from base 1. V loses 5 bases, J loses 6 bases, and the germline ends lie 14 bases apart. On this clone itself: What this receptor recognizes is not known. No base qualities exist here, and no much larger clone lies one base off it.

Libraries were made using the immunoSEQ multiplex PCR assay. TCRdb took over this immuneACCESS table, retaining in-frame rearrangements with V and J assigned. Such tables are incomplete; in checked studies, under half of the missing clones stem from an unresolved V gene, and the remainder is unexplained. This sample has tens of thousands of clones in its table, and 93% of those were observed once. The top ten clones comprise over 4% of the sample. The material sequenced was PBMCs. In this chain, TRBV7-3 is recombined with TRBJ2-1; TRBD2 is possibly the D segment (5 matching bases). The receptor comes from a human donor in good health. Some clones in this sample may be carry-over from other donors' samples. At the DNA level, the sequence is TGTGCCAGCAGCCCTAGAGGAGGATCCAATGAGCAGTTCTTC. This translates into CASSPRGGSNEQFF.